What follows are 32 T cell receptor beta chains derived from one specimen sequenced in a study of blood T cell repertoires in COVID-19. Produced via immunoSEQ multiplex PCR; TCRdb's table is partial and in-frame only. The table includes 150,000 or so clones, 87% detected once. The sequencing input was PBMCs or T cells enriched from blood (not recorded which). Receptors originate from a middle-aged woman who had been exposed to COVID-19.

Only a few counts were recorded for this clone. V and J are TRBV7-7 and TRBJ2-2, with 14 bases fitting TRBD2. After removal of 3 bases from V and 1 base from J, the junction contained 7 bases not matched to a gene. Germline CDR1 SSHAT, CDR2 FNYEAQ (reference sequence). This CDR3 region has 19 residues. In DNA form, the CDR3 reads TGTGCCAGCAGCTTGCCGCCGACTAGCGGGGGGGAGAACACCGGGGAGCTGTTTTTT. It translates to CASSLPPTSGGENTGELFF.

This chain links TRBV9 with TRBJ1-1, with TRBD1 matching 7 bases. This CDR3 comprises 14 residues. After removal of 4 bases from V and 4 bases from J, the junction contained 7 bases not matched to a gene. The V gene's germline CDR1 is SGDLS and CDR2 YYNGEE. CDR3 sequence: CASSPTGASTEAFF. As DNA, the CDR3 is TGTGCCAGCAGCCCCACAGGGGCCTCCACTGAAGCTTTCTTT. Supplemented by reference TRBV9 and TRBJ1-1, the full variable domain reads DSGVTQTPKHLITATGQRVTLRCSPRSGDLSVYWYQQSLDQGLQFLIQYYNGEERAKGNILERFSAQQFPDLHSELNLSSLELGDSALYFCASSPTGASTEAFFGQGTRLTVV.

The V and J genes are TRBV12-3 or TRBV12-4 and TRBJ1-2; the match to TRBD1 covers 7 bases. CDR3 length: 13 residues. The V segment lost 6 bases and the J segment 3 bases; nucleotides outside the gene matches: 4. The CDR3 sequence: CASSRDSHYGYTF. The CDR3 DNA reads as TGTGCCAGCAGCCGGGACAGCCACTATGGCTACACCTTC.

The V gene is TRBV18, the J gene TRBJ1-1; possible D gene TRBD1, 5 bases. V gave up 5 bases and J gave up 0 bases, with 19 bases separating them. Germline-derived CDR1 and CDR2 are KGHSH and LQKENI. The CDR3 extends over 17 amino acids. The CDR3 sequence: CASSTLGGSRMNTEAFF. As DNA, the CDR3 is TGTGCCAGCTCAACCCTGGGGGGTAGCAGGATGAACACTGAAGCTTTCTTT.

This chain uses TRBV4-1 with TRBJ1-2, with 8 bases matching TRBD1. With 1 base clipped from V and 8 bases from J, the junction kept 9 bases outside the gene matches. Germline V gene data show CDR1 as MGHRA and CDR2 as YSYEKL. The CDR3 is 15 residues long. As DNA, the CDR3 is TGCGCCAGCAGCCAAGGGGAGACAGGGGTAAGGGGCTACACCTTC. Protein sequence: CASSQGETGVRGYTF.

The chain employs TRBV5-1 and TRBJ1-1, with a weak D call TRBD1 (6 bases). The germline CDR1 and CDR2 sequences are SGHRS and YFSETQ. Trimming left V 0 bases short and J 6 bases short, with 12 bases between. The CDR3 covers 14 residues. CDR3 bases: TGCGCCAGCAGCTTGGGGGGGCGGTCTGCTGAAGCTTTCTTT. Its protein is CASSLGGRSAEAFF.

The chain recombines TRBV7-9 with TRBJ2-7; 7 bases match TRBD2. The CDR3 consists of 17 residues. V lost 5 bases to trimming and J lost 3 bases; unmatched junction nucleotides: 16. The germline CDR1 and CDR2 sequences are SEHNR and FQNEAQ (reference sequence). The CDR3, as DNA: TGTGCCAGCAGCCCTCGGGTCGGCGGGAGCACCATCTACGAGCAGTACTTC. This translates into CASSPRVGGSTIYEQYF.

Of note for this clone: Mismatch with germline at one junction end may stem from a read error. The rearrangement links TRBV5-3 to TRBJ1-2; 7 positions agree with TRBD1. TRBV5-3 is known as an ORF, though its function is uncertain. The length of the CDR3 is 9 residues. The CDR3 is CARSTDRSF. In DNA form, the CDR3 reads TGTGCCAGAAGCACGGACAGGAGCTTC.

V gene TRBV28 combines with J gene TRBJ2-1, with a tentative D call TRBD2 (8 bases). CDR1 is MDHEN, CDR2 SYDVKM, per germline. The V end was cut by 4 bases, the J end by 8 bases, with 21 bases between. The CDR3 runs 16 residues. CDR3 sequence (DNA): TGTGCCAGCAGTTCGGGGGGGAGACAGGGTAGGGATGAGCAGTTCTTC. Translation gives CASSSGGRQGRDEQFF.

This chain uses TRBV21-1 with TRBJ2-7; the table assigns TRBD2, which was not confirmed against the DNA. TRBV21-1 is marked as a pseudogene. The CDR3 loop spans 17 amino acids. CDR3 coding DNA: TGTGCCAGCAGCCCACCTAGCGGGAGGGCCGATTTACACGAGCAGTACTTC. Translating gives CASSPPSGRADLHEQYF.

The chain employs TRBV7-3 and TRBJ2-1, with TRBD1 matching 9 bases. This CDR3 has 16 amino acids. Germline lookup yields CDR1 SGHTA and CDR2 FQGTGA. Unmatched junction bases numbered 8, after V lost 2 bases and J lost 6 bases. CDR3 nucleotide sequence: TGTGCCAGCAGCTTAGGAGTAAACAGGGGGCTCAATGAGCAGTTCTTC. Its translation: CASSLGVNRGLNEQFF.

The chain recombines TRBV7-3 with TRBJ2-2; 8 bases line up with TRBD1. Germline V gene lookup returns CDR1 SGHTA and CDR2 FQGTGA. The CDR3 sequence is 15 residues long. The J segment lost 5 bases and the V segment lost 4 bases, leaving 6 bases of the junction unmatched. The CDR3 bases are TGTGCCAGCAGCTCCAGGGGGCTTAGGACCGGGGAGCTGTTTTTT. This gives the protein CASSSRGLRTGELFF.

J is TRBJ2-3 and V is TRBV7-8; weak D call: TRBD2 (5 bases). The CDR3 covers 14 residues. V was pared by 4 bases and J by 4 bases, with 12 bases between. Germline-derived CDR1 and CDR2 are SGHVS and FQNEAQ. CDR3 nucleotides: TGTGCCAGCAGCTCCCAGCTGGGAGCAGATACGCAGTATTTT. It specifies CASSSQLGADTQYF. The variable domain in full, completed from reference TRBV7-8 and TRBJ2-3, reads GAGVSQSPRYKVAKRGQDVALRCDPISGHVSLFWYQQALGQGPEFLTYFQNEAQLDKSGLPSDRFFAERPEGSVSTLKIQRTQQEDSAVYLCASSSQLGADTQYFGPGTRLTVL.

The chain uses TRBV6-5 and TRBJ2-2, with TRBD1 as a possible D gene (7 bases). Germline values: CDR1 MNHEY, CDR2 SVGAGI. The CDR3 totals 15 residues. Trimming took off 4 bases at V and 7 bases at J, with 16 bases between the two ends. The DNA for the CDR3 is TGTGCCAGCAGTTTGAGACAGGGCGGGGACGGGGAGCTGTTTTTT. Protein product: CASSLRQGGDGELFF.

The chain is built from TRBV5-1 and TRBJ1-5; possible D gene TRBD1, 5 bases. The V end lost 3 bases, the J end lost 1 base, and 14 bases lay between the germline ends. The CDR3 contains 16 residues. Germline CDR1 is SGHRS and CDR2 is YFSETQ. Here the CDR3 reads CASSWGSRGSNQPQHF. As DNA, the CDR3 is TGCGCCAGCAGCTGGGGATCCCGGGGGAGCAATCAGCCCCAGCATTTT.

This chain connects TRBV4-3 to TRBJ2-2; D uncertain. The germline gives CDR1 LGHNA, CDR2 YSLEER. The CDR3 contains 14 residues. Trimming removed 0 bases from V and 6 bases from J, with 8 bases in between. The CDR3 coding sequence is TGCGCCAGCAGCCAAGAGTTTACTGCCGGGGAGCTGTTTTTT. Encoded protein: CASSQEFTAGELFF.

This chain links TRBV21-1 with TRBJ1-1; TRBD1, the table's D call, lacks a check against the DNA. TRBV21-1 is classified as a pseudogene. The CDR3 has 16 residues. The CDR3 region has the DNA TGTGCCAGCAGCCCTCGACAGGGAGAGGGGGACACTGAAGCTTTCTTT. Amino acids: CASSPRQGEGDTEAFF.

The chain joins TRBV7-9 to TRBJ2-4, with 9 bases that match TRBD1. This CDR3 has 14 residues. Germline V CDR1 and CDR2: SEHNR, FQNEAQ (reference sequence). V lost 4 bases, J lost 7 bases, and 5 bases stayed unmatched. CDR3 protein: CASSSQGAGNIQYF. CDR3 sequence (DNA): TGTGCCAGCAGCTCACAGGGGGCTGGGAACATTCAGTACTTC.

The chain is built from TRBV12-3 or TRBV12-4 and TRBJ1-1, with D possibly being TRBD1 (5 bases). V shed 10 bases and J shed 6 bases, with 18 bases lying between them. This CDR3 has 13 amino acids. DNA for the CDR3: TGTGCCACCCTAACGACAGCGATAGCTGAAGCTTTCTTT. As protein: CATLTTAIAEAFF.

The rearrangement links TRBV15 to TRBJ2-2; 10 bases match TRBD1. This CDR3 has 16 residues. Trimming at V came to 2 bases and at J to 5 bases, leaving 5 bases not matched to a gene. Germline V gene data show CDR1 as LNHNV and CDR2 as YYDKDF (reference sequence). The CDR3 nucleotides read TGTGCCACCAGCAGACTTGACAGGGGGCGGACCGGGGAGCTGTTTTTT. It encodes CATSRLDRGRTGELFF.

The CDR3, as DNA: TGTGCCAGCAGCCCCGGGATCTCAATATACGAGCAGTACTTC. This sequence encodes CASSPGISIYEQYF. V is TRBV7-2 and J is TRBJ2-7; TRBD2 is a possible D gene (5 bases). Germline lookup yields CDR1 SGHTA and CDR2 FQGNSA. The CDR3 is 14 amino acids. Trimming stripped 5 bases from V and 4 bases from J, with 15 bases between. The complete variable domain, with remaining parts taken from reference TRBV7-2 and TRBJ2-7, reads GAGVSQSPSNKVTEKGKDVELRCDPISGHTALYWYRQSLGQGLEFLIYFQGNSAPDKSGLPSDRFSAERTGGSVSTLTIQRTQQEDSAVYLCASSPGISIYEQYFGPGTRLTVT.

The sample holds one count of this clone. This chain joins TRBV7-2 and TRBJ2-3; 7 bases are a match to TRBD2. The V gene's germline CDR1 is SGHTA and CDR2 FQGNSA. CDR3 length equals 14 residues. Germline trimming cut 2 bases from V and 5 bases from J; bases unmatched to any gene: 4. The CDR3 loop reads CASSLRTRGDTQYF. DNA of the CDR3: TGTGCCAGCAGCTTAAGGACTAGGGGAGATACGCAGTATTTT.

The chain couples TRBV7-2 to TRBJ1-1; D unresolved. The CDR3 totals 14 residues. V lost 1 base to trimming and J lost 0 bases, with 6 bases between them. Germline V gene sequence: CDR1 SGHTA, CDR2 FQGNSA. As DNA, the CDR3 is TGTGCCAGCAGCTTAGACAGCATGAACACTGAAGCTTTCTTT. Encoded protein: CASSLDSMNTEAFF.

The CDR3: CASGQQGVGEQFF. The CDR3 DNA reads as TGTGCTAGTGGGCAACAGGGGGTTGGTGAGCAGTTCTTC. J is TRBJ2-1 and V is TRBV12-5; 8 positions agree with TRBD1. The V gene's germline CDR1 is LGHNT and CDR2 FRNRAP. This CDR3 has 13 amino acids. V lost 6 bases, J lost 9 bases, and 7 bases stayed unmatched.

This chain joins TRBV5-1 and TRBJ1-1, with TRBD1 matching 8 bases. Germline CDR1 reads SGHRS; CDR2 reads YFSETQ. V gave up 4 bases and J gave up 4 bases; unmatched junction bases: 9. This CDR3 is built from 15 residues. CDR3 loop: CASSPTLGQGTEAFF. The CDR3 DNA is TGCGCCAGCAGCCCGACCCTCGGACAGGGCACTGAAGCTTTCTTT. Using reference TRBV5-1 and TRBJ1-1 for the parts outside the CDR3, the full variable domain is KAGVTQTPRYLIKTRGQQVTLSCSPISGHRSVSWYQQTPGQGLQFLFEYFSETQRNKGNFPGRFSGRQFSNSRSEMNVSTLELGDSALYLCASSPTLGQGTEAFFGQGTRLTVV.

The chain recombines TRBV6-5 with TRBJ2-1; D ambiguous. V lost 7 bases and J lost 9, with 16 bases in between. CDR3 size: 13 residues. Germline values: CDR1 MNHEY, CDR2 SVGAGI. Here the CDR3 DNA reads TGTGCCAGCACAGTAGGTAGCTTGGGTGAGCAGTTCTTC. Translation gives CASTVGSLGEQFF.

CDR3 protein: CASSRTTGGETQYF. In nucleotides, the CDR3 is TGTGCCAGCAGCCGTACGACAGGGGGAGAGACCCAGTACTTC. This rearrangement joins TRBV7-9 to TRBJ2-5; 9 bases fit TRBD1. Germline CDR1 is SEHNR and CDR2 is FQNEAQ (reference sequence). The ends lost 5 bases at V and 4 bases at J; junction bases unmatched: 5. The CDR3 runs to 14 residues.

This clone appeared once. The chain joins TRBV4-3 to TRBJ2-1, with 9 nucleotides matching TRBD2. Germline assignment: CDR1 LGHNA and CDR2 YSLEER. The V gene end was trimmed by 0 bases and the J gene end by 4 bases; junction bases not matched to a gene: 7. This CDR3 has 17 amino acids. DNA of the CDR3: TGCGCCAGCAGCCAAGATGGTGCTAGCGGGAATTACAATGAGCAGTTCTTC. Translation gives CASSQDGASGNYNEQFF.

This chain joins TRBV10-3 and TRBJ2-3; D gene ambiguous. The V end was cut by 0 bases, the J end by 6 bases, with 7 bases between. Germline CDR1 is ENHRY and CDR2 is SYGVKD. This CDR3 contains 13 residues. The CDR3 region is CAISESFGDTQYF. CDR3 nucleotides: TGTGCCATCAGTGAGTCTTTCGGTGATACGCAGTATTTT.

V and J are TRBV7-3 and TRBJ2-1; 7 nucleotides line up with TRBD2. Germline values: CDR1 SGHTA, CDR2 FQGTGA. Trimming at V came to 3 bases and at J to 9 bases, leaving 8 bases not matched to a gene. The CDR3 consists of 14 residues. The CDR3 DNA reads as TGTGCCAGCAGCTTTTCGTCCGGGGGGAGTGAGCAGTTCTTC. It yields the protein CASSFSSGGSEQFF.

This rearrangement joins TRBV2 to TRBJ1-1; TRBD1 aligns across 7 bases. V lost 6 bases, J lost 3 bases, and 1 base stayed unmatched. Germline V gene lookup returns CDR1 SNHLY and CDR2 FYNNEI. There are 12 residues in the CDR3. CDR3 DNA sequence: TGTGCCAGCAGACAGGGGCACACTGAAGCTTTCTTT. Protein product: CASRQGHTEAFF.

The chain carries TRBV5-6 and TRBJ1-1; D ambiguous. The CDR3 is 16 residues long. The germline V gene encodes CDR1 SGHDT and CDR2 YYEEEE. The ends were cut back, 0 bases at V and 1 base at J, with 13 bases in the middle. This CDR3 is CASSLEYGLGNTEAFF. The CDR3 nucleotides read TGTGCCAGCAGCTTGGAGTACGGACTGGGGAACACTGAAGCTTTCTTT.